Listed below are T cell receptor beta chains from one sample, sequenced in a study of shared clonotypes between healthy human individuals. Using immunoSEQ multiplex PCR, the repertoire was profiled, and TCRdb retains in-frame clones only, with some absent. Of about 2.1 million clones listed, just under 95% are singletons. The sequencing sample was made of naive CD8+ T cells from PBMCs. The receptors come from a man in his late teens or twenties in good health. Some clones in this sample may be carry-over from other donors' samples. The CDR3 runs from the conserved cysteine through the conserved F or W. The D gene is left open where the match is weak.

D gene	V gene	J gene	CDR3 protein	CDR3 DNA
NA	TRBV6-5	TRBJ2-7	CASSYSRIPYEQYF	TGTGCCAGCAGTTACTCCAGGATTCCCTACGAGCAGTACTTC
TRBD2	TRBV4-3	TRBJ2-5	CASSQAAGTRLQETQYF	TGCGCCAGCAGCCAAGCAGCCGGGACTAGACTCCAAGAGACCCAGTACTTC
NA	TRBV15	TRBJ2-3	CATSHPGLGGQYF	TGTGCCACCAGCCACCCCGGTCTAGGGGGTCAGTATTTT
TRBD2	TRBV25-1	TRBJ2-1	CASSGLAGGDEQFF	TGTGCCAGCAGTGGACTAGCGGGAGGCGATGAGCAGTTCTTC
NA	TRBV19	TRBJ2-2	CASSIGPVNTGELFF	TGTGCCAGTAGTATCGGTCCGGTGAACACCGGGGAGCTGTTTTTT
NA	TRBV9	TRBJ2-7	CASSAAEEYEQYF	TGTGCCAGCAGCGCCGCGGAGGAATACGAGCAGTACTTC
TRBD2	TRBV7-8	TRBJ2-5	CASSLEGNDGTREQETQYF	TGTGCCAGCAGCCTAGAAGGGAATGATGGGACTAGAGAACAAGAGACCCAGTACTTC
NA	TRBV15	TRBJ1-3	CATSRGGDSGNTIYF	TGTGCCACCAGCAGGGGGGGGGATTCTGGAAACACCATATATTTT
NA	TRBV11-2	TRBJ2-1	CASSLKPGGRPDWNEQFF	TGTGCCAGCAGCCTAAAACCAGGCGGCAGGCCGGACTGGAATGAGCAGTTCTTC
NA	TRBV11-2	TRBJ1-1	CASSRYPSKGRDDMTEAFF	TGTGCCAGCAGCAGATATCCGAGTAAGGGCCGGGACGACATGACTGAAGCTTTCTTT
TRBD2	TRBV10-3	TRBJ2-7	CAISEPWTSGTYEQYF	TGTGCCATCAGTGAGCCCTGGACTAGCGGGACCTACGAGCAGTACTTC
NA	TRBV9	TRBJ1-3	CASSPRQNTGTGNTIYF	TGTGCCAGCAGCCCCCGCCAAAACACAGGGACTGGAAACACCATATATTTT
NA	TRBV10-1	TRBJ2-2	CASRFCYPRNTGELFF	TGCGCCAGCAGATTTTGTTATCCCAGGAACACCGGGGAGCTGTTTTTT
NA	TRBV2	TRBJ2-5	CASSEPGQETQYF	TGTGCCAGCAGTGAACCGGGCCAAGAGACCCAGTACTTC
TRBD2	TRBV6-5	TRBJ2-7	CASSYLAGGSEQYF	TGTGCCAGCAGTTACTTGGCGGGAGGAAGCGAGCAGTACTTC
NA	TRBV29-1	TRBJ2-3	CSVEDSSYRAPTDTQYF	TGCAGCGTTGAAGATTCCTCTTACAGGGCCCCGACAGATACGCAGTATTTT
TRBD2	TRBV5-6	TRBJ2-2	CASSLAPSGRAGELFF	TGTGCCAGCAGCTTGGCCCCTAGCGGGAGGGCCGGGGAGCTGTTTTTT
NA	TRBV28	TRBJ2-1	CASSQGRGGRIGNEQFF	TGTGCCAGCAGTCAGGGGCGTGGAGGGAGAATCGGCAATGAGCAGTTCTTC
NA	TRBV6-5	TRBJ2-3	CASSSQFYRTDTQYF	TGTGCCAGCAGTTCCCAATTTTACCGCACAGATACGCAGTATTTT
TRBD2	TRBV4-1	TRBJ2-7	CASSQGLTSGMGLYEQYF	TGCGCCAGCAGCCAAGGTCTGACTAGCGGGATGGGTTTGTACGAGCAGTACTTC
NA	TRBV27	TRBJ2-7	CASSLTPGSREQYF	TGTGCCAGCAGCCTCACTCCCGGTTCCAGGGAGCAGTACTTC
NA	TRBV29-1	TRBJ2-7	CSVRDSAYEQYF	TGCAGCGTTCGAGACAGTGCCTACGAGCAGTACTTC
NA	TRBV27	TRBJ1-5	CASSLGGSNQPQHF	TGTGCCAGCAGTTTAGGGGGCTCCAATCAGCCCCAGCATTTT
NA	TRBV7-9	TRBJ2-7	CASSPRRGAGEEQYF	TGTGCCAGCAGCCCGCGGAGGGGGGCGGGGGAAGAGCAGTACTTC
TRBD2	TRBV7-9	TRBJ2-3	CASSLEGTINTDTQYF	TGTGCCAGCAGCTTAGAGGGGACTATAAACACAGATACGCAGTATTTT
TRBD2	TRBV5-4	TRBJ2-5	CASSSGTSGRQETQYF	TGTGCCAGCAGCTCTGGGACTAGCGGGAGGCAAGAGACCCAGTACTTC
NA	TRBV5-1	TRBJ1-1	CASSLAGRLLMNTEAFF	TGCGCCAGCAGCTTGGCCGGACGATTGTTAATGAACACTGAAGCTTTCTTT
NA	TRBV27	TRBJ1-1	CASSPTGGTEAFF	TGTGCCAGCAGTCCCACCGGGGGGACTGAAGCTTTCTTT
NA	TRBV9	TRBJ1-4	CASSPSTATNEKLFF	TGTGCCAGCAGCCCATCGACAGCAACTAATGAAAAACTGTTTTTT
NA	TRBV27	TRBJ1-1	CASSLSLDGLTSRAFF	TGTGCCAGCAGTTTATCTTTGGATGGACTCACTTCAAGGGCTTTCTTT
NA	TRBV28	TRBJ1-5	CASVWGNQPQHF	TGTGCCAGCGTGTGGGGCAATCAGCCCCAGCATTTT
NA	TRBV5-1	TRBJ2-7	CASSLGGSSYEQYF	TGCGCCAGCAGCTTGGGGGGAAGCTCCTACGAGCAGTACTTC
TRBD2	TRBV10-2	TRBJ2-7	CASSDLADSSYEQYF	TGCGCCAGCAGTGATCTAGCGGACTCCTCCTACGAGCAGTACTTC
NA	TRBV10-1	TRBJ2-7	CASSEGGDEQYF	TGCGCCAGCAGTGAGGGTGGGGACGAGCAGTACTTC